The rows below give T cell receptor beta chains drawn from one sample of a study of chemoradiotherapy in HPV16-positive cancers. Only in-frame clones appear in the TCRdb table, and some are missing; sequencing was by immunoSEQ multiplex PCR. The sample has around 8,000 clones; less than 75% are singletons. This specimen was acquired from a patient who underwent chemoradiotherapy. Receptors originate from a human donor with HPV-associated anogenital cancer. The CDR3 runs from the conserved cysteine through the conserved F or W. The D gene is left open where the match is weak. Rows give clone size only sometimes, using once, few, many, or a class for an expanded clone.

v_call: TRBV4-2; j_call: TRBJ2-3; d_call: -; clone_size: -; cdr3_nt: TGTGCCAGCAGCCCCATAGGTAGAAGCACAGATACGCAGTATTTT; cdr3_aa: CASSPIGRSTDTQYF
v_call: TRBV10-1; j_call: TRBJ1-6; d_call: TRBD1; clone_size: few; cdr3_nt: TGCGCCAGCAGTGAAATTAAAAGGGACAGGGACTCACCCCTCCACTTT; cdr3_aa: CASSEIKRDRDSPLHF
v_call: TRBV2; j_call: TRBJ2-5; d_call: -; clone_size: -; cdr3_nt: TGTGCCAGCAGTTTTGGCAGGGAAGAGACCCAGTACTTC; cdr3_aa: CASSFGREETQYF
v_call: TRBV27; j_call: TRBJ1-5; d_call: -; clone_size: -; cdr3_nt: TGTGCCAGCAGCCAGTACCGGGACGGTAATCAGCCCCAGCATTTT; cdr3_aa: CASSQYRDGNQPQHF
v_call: TRBV27; j_call: TRBJ2-7; d_call: TRBD2; clone_size: -; cdr3_nt: TGTGCCAGCAGCCTGTGGCCGGGACTAGCGGGGGGAAAGCCCTACGAGCAGTACTTC; cdr3_aa: CASSLWPGLAGGKPYEQYF
v_call: TRBV19; j_call: TRBJ2-3; d_call: TRBD2; clone_size: once; cdr3_nt: TGTGCCAGTAGCCTAGCGGCCCTATTCACAGATACGCAGTATTTT; cdr3_aa: CASSLAALFTDTQYF
v_call: TRBV29-1; j_call: TRBJ2-1; d_call: -; clone_size: -; cdr3_nt: TGCAGCGTTGGCAGCGGTGGCGATGAGCAGTTCTTC; cdr3_aa: CSVGSGGDEQFF
v_call: TRBV9; j_call: TRBJ1-4; d_call: -; clone_size: -; cdr3_nt: TGTGCCAGCAGTTACAGTGCAACTAATGAAAAACTGTTTTTT; cdr3_aa: CASSYSATNEKLFF
v_call: TRBV6-5; j_call: TRBJ1-1; d_call: TRBD1; clone_size: -; cdr3_nt: TGTGCCAGCAGAAAACAGGGGACCACTGAAGCTTTCTTT; cdr3_aa: CASRKQGTTEAFF
v_call: TRBV6-5; j_call: TRBJ1-4; d_call: -; clone_size: -; cdr3_nt: TGTGCCAGCAGTTCCGGAGGGACTAATGAAAAACTGTTTTTT; cdr3_aa: CASSSGGTNEKLFF
v_call: TRBV28; j_call: TRBJ1-5; d_call: -; clone_size: -; cdr3_nt: TGTGCCAGCAGTTCCCAAGACCCTTGGTATAGCAATCAGCCCCAGCATTTT; cdr3_aa: CASSSQDPWYSNQPQHF
v_call: TRBV7-6; j_call: TRBJ1-6; d_call: -; clone_size: few; cdr3_nt: TGTGCCAGCAGCTTAGCGCTAAGAGGGCGGACGACTTCACCCCTCCACTTT; cdr3_aa: CASSLALRGRTTSPLHF
v_call: TRBV14; j_call: TRBJ2-5; d_call: -; clone_size: -; cdr3_nt: TGTGCCAGCAGCCTGACCCTCGGGGGCGGGCAAGAGACCCAGTACTTC; cdr3_aa: CASSLTLGGGQETQYF
v_call: TRBV2; j_call: TRBJ2-2; d_call: -; clone_size: once; cdr3_nt: TGTGCCAGCAGTGGGGGGAGCCGGCTGTTTTTT; cdr3_aa: CASSGGSRLFF
v_call: TRBV2; j_call: TRBJ1-5; d_call: -; clone_size: -; cdr3_nt: TGTGCCAGCAGTCATGGTCCAGGGGATAGCAATCAGCCCCAGCATTTT; cdr3_aa: CASSHGPGDSNQPQHF
v_call: TRBV28; j_call: TRBJ2-7; d_call: -; clone_size: -; cdr3_nt: TGTGCCAGCAGTACAGGGAGCTCCTACGAGCAGTACTTC; cdr3_aa: CASSTGSSYEQYF
v_call: TRBV21-1; j_call: TRBJ2-3; d_call: -; clone_size: -; cdr3_nt: TGTGCCAGCAGCAAACCCGGGGCGCAGTATTTT; cdr3_aa: CASSKPGAQYF
v_call: TRBV11-2; j_call: TRBJ2-2; d_call: -; clone_size: -; cdr3_nt: TGTGCCAGCAGCTTGCGCGGGACCACCACCGGGGAGCTGTTTTTT; cdr3_aa: CASSLRGTTTGELFF
v_call: TRBV5-1; j_call: TRBJ2-1; d_call: -; clone_size: -; cdr3_nt: TGCGCCAGCAGCTTGTTGGGGACCCTCTCCTACAATGAGCAGTTCTTC; cdr3_aa: CASSLLGTLSYNEQFF
v_call: TRBV19; j_call: TRBJ2-6; d_call: -; clone_size: -; cdr3_nt: TGTGCCAGTAACTCCCAGCGCTCTGGGGCCAACGTCCTGACTTTC; cdr3_aa: CASNSQRSGANVLTF
v_call: TRBV4-1; j_call: TRBJ1-5; d_call: -; clone_size: -; cdr3_nt: TGCGCCAGCAGCCAAGATGACGGCAGCAATCAGCCCCAGCATTTT; cdr3_aa: CASSQDDGSNQPQHF
v_call: TRBV28; j_call: TRBJ2-1; d_call: -; clone_size: -; cdr3_nt: TGTGCCAGCAGCCCTACAGGGACAACCAACAATGAGCAGTTCTTC; cdr3_aa: CASSPTGTTNNEQFF
v_call: TRBV28; j_call: TRBJ2-7; d_call: -; clone_size: -; cdr3_nt: TGTGCCAGCAGTTTACCACAGGGCTACGAGCAGTACTTC; cdr3_aa: CASSLPQGYEQYF
v_call: TRBV28; j_call: TRBJ1-5; d_call: TRBD1; clone_size: -; cdr3_nt: TGTGCCAGCAGTAAGACAGGGAGCAATCAGCCCCAGCATTTT; cdr3_aa: CASSKTGSNQPQHF
v_call: TRBV9; j_call: TRBJ2-1; d_call: TRBD2; clone_size: -; cdr3_nt: TGTGCCAGCAGTCGGACTAGCGGGGGGAACAATGAGCAGTTCTTC; cdr3_aa: CASSRTSGGNNEQFF
v_call: TRBV19; j_call: TRBJ1-2; d_call: TRBD1; clone_size: -; cdr3_nt: TGTGCCAGTAGTGTAACCGGGACAGGGATCGACTATGGCTACACCTTC; cdr3_aa: CASSVTGTGIDYGYTF
v_call: TRBV7-9; j_call: TRBJ1-6; d_call: -; clone_size: -; cdr3_nt: TGTGCCAGCAGCTTAGAAAATAATTCACCCCTCCACTTT; cdr3_aa: CASSLENNSPLHF
v_call: TRBV9; j_call: TRBJ2-1; d_call: -; clone_size: -; cdr3_nt: TGTGCCAGCAGCAACGGACCATCTTCCTACAATGAGCAGTTCTTC; cdr3_aa: CASSNGPSSYNEQFF
v_call: TRBV7-6; j_call: TRBJ1-1; d_call: -; clone_size: once; cdr3_nt: TGTGCCAGCAGCCGAGGAGAGAACACTGAAGCTTTCTTT; cdr3_aa: CASSRGENTEAFF
v_call: TRBV7-3; j_call: TRBJ2-3; d_call: TRBD2; clone_size: -; cdr3_nt: TGTGCCAGCAGCCCCGGACTAGCGGGGGCCTCGCCACCCCAAGATACGCAGTATTTT; cdr3_aa: CASSPGLAGASPPQDTQYF
v_call: TRBV7-2; j_call: TRBJ1-6; d_call: -; clone_size: -; cdr3_nt: TGTGCCAGCAGCTTAGGGAGTGGGGTACTCCTCCACTTT; cdr3_aa: CASSLGSGVLLHF
v_call: TRBV27; j_call: TRBJ1-4; d_call: -; clone_size: -; cdr3_nt: TGTGCCAGCAGTTTATTCTCATACAGCGACGCAACTAATGAAAAACTGTTTTTT; cdr3_aa: CASSLFSYSDATNEKLFF
v_call: TRBV4-1; j_call: TRBJ2-7; d_call: -; clone_size: -; cdr3_nt: TGCGCCAGCAGCCAAGTGCTTAGCGGCAAAATGGACGAGCAGTACTTC; cdr3_aa: CASSQVLSGKMDEQYF
v_call: TRBV5-6; j_call: TRBJ2-5; d_call: TRBD2; clone_size: -; cdr3_nt: TGTGCCAGCAGCTTGGGTCAGGGACTAGCGGTCCAAGAGACCCAGTACTTC; cdr3_aa: CASSLGQGLAVQETQYF
v_call: TRBV5-1; j_call: TRBJ2-5; d_call: -; clone_size: -; cdr3_nt: TGCGCCAGCAGCTTGGGACTGTTGGAGACCCAGTACTTC; cdr3_aa: CASSLGLLETQYF
v_call: TRBV4-1; j_call: TRBJ1-2; d_call: TRBD1; clone_size: -; cdr3_nt: TGCGCCAGCAGCCAAGATCGGGGCAGGGGGCAGAACTATGGCTACACCTTC; cdr3_aa: CASSQDRGRGQNYGYTF
v_call: TRBV5-4; j_call: TRBJ1-1; d_call: -; clone_size: once; cdr3_nt: TGTGCCAGCAGCTTGTTTGGAGGGATAATGAGGACTGAAGCTTTCTTT; cdr3_aa: CASSLFGGIMRTEAFF
v_call: TRBV28; j_call: TRBJ1-1; d_call: -; clone_size: -; cdr3_nt: TGTGCCAGCAGTTTTTTCCCCGGGGTAGACACTGAAGCTTTCTTT; cdr3_aa: CASSFFPGVDTEAFF
v_call: TRBV5-4; j_call: TRBJ2-7; d_call: -; clone_size: -; cdr3_nt: TGTGCCAGCAGCTTGGGTGCAGGGACCGAGCAGTACTTC; cdr3_aa: CASSLGAGTEQYF
v_call: TRBV29-1; j_call: TRBJ1-1; d_call: TRBD1; clone_size: once; cdr3_nt: TGCAGCGTTGTAGATTCAGGGGGTTCCATTGAAGCTTTCTTT; cdr3_aa: CSVVDSGGSIEAFF
v_call: TRBV4-1; j_call: TRBJ2-7; d_call: -; clone_size: once; cdr3_nt: TGCGCCAGCAGCCAAGGATATTTGGGCTCCGGTTCCTACGAGCAGTACTTC; cdr3_aa: CASSQGYLGSGSYEQYF
v_call: TRBV27; j_call: TRBJ2-1; d_call: -; clone_size: -; cdr3_nt: TGTGCCACCAAGCTGGAGGGGGGGGTTTCCTACAATGAGCAGTTCTTC; cdr3_aa: CATKLEGGVSYNEQFF
v_call: TRBV4-3; j_call: TRBJ2-7; d_call: TRBD2; clone_size: once; cdr3_nt: TGCGCCAGCAGCCAAGGCGCCAGCGGGGGGACCTACGAGCAGTACTTC; cdr3_aa: CASSQGASGGTYEQYF
v_call: TRBV7-2; j_call: TRBJ1-2; d_call: TRBD1; clone_size: -; cdr3_nt: TGTGCCAGCAGCCTTCCGCGACAGGGGTATGGCTACACCTTC; cdr3_aa: CASSLPRQGYGYTF
v_call: TRBV4-2; j_call: TRBJ2-7; d_call: -; clone_size: -; cdr3_nt: TGTGCCAGCAGCCACGGTAGCTACGAGCAGTACTTC; cdr3_aa: CASSHGSYEQYF
v_call: TRBV6-5; j_call: TRBJ1-1; d_call: -; clone_size: -; cdr3_nt: TGTGCCAGCAGTTACTGGGGGAACACTGAAGCTTTCTTT; cdr3_aa: CASSYWGNTEAFF
v_call: TRBV7-9; j_call: TRBJ1-5; d_call: -; clone_size: -; cdr3_nt: TGTGCCAGCAGCTTACTAGGTAGCAATCAGCCCCAGCATTTT; cdr3_aa: CASSLLGSNQPQHF
v_call: TRBV4-2; j_call: TRBJ2-3; d_call: TRBD2; clone_size: few; cdr3_nt: TGTGCCAGCATGAGGGGACTAGCGGGGGGCCCCCTCACAGATACGCAGTATTTT; cdr3_aa: CASMRGLAGGPLTDTQYF
v_call: TRBV4-1; j_call: TRBJ2-5; d_call: TRBD2; clone_size: -; cdr3_nt: TGCGCCAGCAGCCCCCGGGCCACCCTAGCGGGACAAGAGACCCAGTACTTC; cdr3_aa: CASSPRATLAGQETQYF
v_call: TRBV18; j_call: TRBJ1-1; d_call: -; clone_size: -; cdr3_nt: TGTGCCAGCTCACCAACCTCCGTGGAGAGTGAAGCTTTCTTT; cdr3_aa: CASSPTSVESEAFF
v_call: TRBV28; j_call: TRBJ2-1; d_call: -; clone_size: -; cdr3_nt: TGTGCCAGCAGTTTAAAGGTCGATGAGCAGTTCTTC; cdr3_aa: CASSLKVDEQFF
v_call: TRBV4-1; j_call: TRBJ2-5; d_call: TRBD1; clone_size: -; cdr3_nt: TGCGCCAGCAGCCCCAGGGGGCTGGAGACCCAGTACTTC; cdr3_aa: CASSPRGLETQYF
v_call: TRBV28; j_call: TRBJ2-1; d_call: TRBD2; clone_size: -; cdr3_nt: TGTGCCAGCAGTTTATCCGGGGGGGCCGGCAATGAGCAGTTCTTC; cdr3_aa: CASSLSGGAGNEQFF